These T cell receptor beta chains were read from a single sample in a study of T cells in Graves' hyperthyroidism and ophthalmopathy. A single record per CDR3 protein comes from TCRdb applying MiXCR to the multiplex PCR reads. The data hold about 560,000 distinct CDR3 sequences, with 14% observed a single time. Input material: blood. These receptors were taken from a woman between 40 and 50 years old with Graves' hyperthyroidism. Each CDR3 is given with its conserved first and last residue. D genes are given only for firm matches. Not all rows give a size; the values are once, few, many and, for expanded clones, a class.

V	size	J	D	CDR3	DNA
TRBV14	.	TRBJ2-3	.	CASSQWVGSSDTQYF	TGTGCCAGCAGCCAGTGGGTCGGTTCTTCGGATACGCAGTATTTT
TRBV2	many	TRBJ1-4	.	CASSPLSGGHEKLFF	TGTGCCAGCAGTCCGCTGTCGGGGGGGCATGAAAAACTGTTTTTT
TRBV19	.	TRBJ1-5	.	CASSIGPMAAGNQPQHF	TGTGCCAGTAGTATAGGCCCCATGGCCGCCGGCAATCAGCCCCAGCATTTT
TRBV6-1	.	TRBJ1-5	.	CASSSTYRGNQPQHF	TGTGCCAGCAGTTCTACATACAGGGGCAATCAGCCCCAGCATTTT
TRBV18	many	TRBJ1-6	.	CASSRSDRTNSPLHF	TGTGCCAGCTCACGGTCGGACAGAACTAATTCACCCCTCCACTTT
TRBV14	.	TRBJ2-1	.	CASSPSRGYTYNEQFF	TGTGCCAGCAGCCCCTCTCGGGGGTACACCTACAATGAGCAGTTCTTC
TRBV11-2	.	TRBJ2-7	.	CASSFYVNTYEQYF	TGTGCCAGCAGTTTCTATGTCAACACCTACGAGCAGTACTTC
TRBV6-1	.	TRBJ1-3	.	CASSEAGSSGNTIYF	TGTGCCAGCAGTGAAGCGGGGAGCTCTGGAAACACCATATATTTT
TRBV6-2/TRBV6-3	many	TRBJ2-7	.	CASSQRTNGSRYEQYF	TGTGCCAGCAGTCAAAGGACTAACGGGAGTCGGTACGAGCAGTACTTC
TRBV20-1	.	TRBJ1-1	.	CSAVGAGGGNTEAFF	TGCAGTGCTGTTGGGGCGGGTGGGGGGAACACTGAAGCTTTCTTT
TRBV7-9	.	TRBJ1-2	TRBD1	CASSSETGRLYGYTF	TGTGCCAGCAGCTCCGAGACAGGGCGGCTCTATGGCTACACCTTC
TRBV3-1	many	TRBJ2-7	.	CASSQGPQYYEQYF	TGTGCCAGCAGCCAAGGTCCTCAATACTACGAGCAGTACTTC
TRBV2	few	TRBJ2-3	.	CASSERVGGGTDTQYF	TGTGCCAGCAGTGAAAGGGTGGGAGGCGGCACAGATACGCAGTATTTT
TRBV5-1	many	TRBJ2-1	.	CASTSDSSYNEQFF	TGCGCCAGCACTTCAGACAGCTCCTACAATGAGCAGTTCTTC
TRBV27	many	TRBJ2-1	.	CASSLGTSLSEQFF	TGTGCCAGCAGTTTGGGGACATCCCTATCCGAGCAGTTCTTC
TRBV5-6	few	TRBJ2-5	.	CASSLVTGTSRETQYF	TGTGCCAGCAGCTTGGTGACCGGGACCTCGCGCGAGACCCAGTACTTC
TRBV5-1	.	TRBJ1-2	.	CASSLDQTGGGYTF	TGCGCCAGCAGCTTGGACCAAACAGGAGGTGGCTACACCTTC
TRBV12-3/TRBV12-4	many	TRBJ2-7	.	CASSFESPGAEQYF	TGTGCCAGCAGTTTCGAGTCTCCCGGGGCCGAGCAGTACTTC
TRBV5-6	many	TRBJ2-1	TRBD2	CASSLLRLSGKNTDEQFF	TGTGCCAGCAGCTTGCTAAGACTTAGCGGGAAAAACACGGATGAGCAGTTCTTC
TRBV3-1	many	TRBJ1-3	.	CASSQEGVIGNTIYF	TGTGCCAGCAGCCAAGAGGGGGTTATTGGAAACACCATATATTTT
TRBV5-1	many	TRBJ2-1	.	CASRGQGAREQFF	TGCGCCAGCAGAGGCCAAGGGGCTCGAGAGCAGTTCTTC
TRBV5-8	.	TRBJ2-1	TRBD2	CASSPAGTSSHNEQFF	TGTGCCAGCAGCCCAGCCGGGACTAGCTCTCACAATGAGCAGTTCTTC
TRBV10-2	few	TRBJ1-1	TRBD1	CASGWTGMNTEAFF	TGTGCCAGCGGATGGACAGGGATGAACACTGAAGCTTTCTTT
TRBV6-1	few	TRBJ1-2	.	CAAQLMENYGYTF	TGTGCCGCCCAGTTAATGGAGAACTATGGCTACACCTTC